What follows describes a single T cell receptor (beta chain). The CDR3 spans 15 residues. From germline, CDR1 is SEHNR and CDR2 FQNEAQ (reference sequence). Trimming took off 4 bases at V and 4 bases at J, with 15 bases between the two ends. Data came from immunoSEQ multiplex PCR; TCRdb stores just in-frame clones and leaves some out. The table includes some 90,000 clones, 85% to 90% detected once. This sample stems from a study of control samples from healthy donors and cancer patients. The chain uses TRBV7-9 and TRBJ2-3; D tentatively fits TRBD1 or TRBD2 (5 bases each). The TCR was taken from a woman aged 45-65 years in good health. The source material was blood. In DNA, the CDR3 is TGTGCCAGCAGCTCCCGGGACCTAGCAGCAGATACGCAGTATTTT. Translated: CASSSRDLAADTQYF.